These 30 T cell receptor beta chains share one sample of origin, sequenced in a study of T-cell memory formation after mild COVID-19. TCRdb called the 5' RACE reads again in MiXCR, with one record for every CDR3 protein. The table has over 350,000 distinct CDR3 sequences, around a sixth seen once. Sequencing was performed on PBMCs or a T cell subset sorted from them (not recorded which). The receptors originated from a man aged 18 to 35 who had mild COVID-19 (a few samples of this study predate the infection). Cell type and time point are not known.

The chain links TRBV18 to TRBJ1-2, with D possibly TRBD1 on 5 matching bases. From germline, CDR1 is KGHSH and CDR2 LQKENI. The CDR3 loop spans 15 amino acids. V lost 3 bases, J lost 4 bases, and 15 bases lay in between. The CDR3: CASSPLHGGIYGYTF. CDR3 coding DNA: TGTGCCAGCTCACCCCTACACGGGGGAATCTATGGCTACACCTTC.

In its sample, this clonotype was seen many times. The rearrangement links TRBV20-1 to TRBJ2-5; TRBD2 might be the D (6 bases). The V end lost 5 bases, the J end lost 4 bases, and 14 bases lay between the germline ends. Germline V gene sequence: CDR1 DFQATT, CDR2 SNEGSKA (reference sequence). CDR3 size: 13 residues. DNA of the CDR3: TGCAGTGCTCGGGACTCCTTAACAGAGACCCAGTACTTC. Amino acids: CSARDSLTETQYF.

CDR3 coding DNA: TGCAGTGCTAGGGGAGCTACCTACGAGCAGTACTTC. Protein product: CSARGATYEQYF. The chain is built from TRBV20-1 and TRBJ2-7; maybe TRBD2 (5 bases). Germline values: CDR1 DFQATT, CDR2 SNEGSKA (reference sequence). The CDR3 totals 12 residues. Trimming removed 3 bases at V and 2 bases at J, with 8 bases between.

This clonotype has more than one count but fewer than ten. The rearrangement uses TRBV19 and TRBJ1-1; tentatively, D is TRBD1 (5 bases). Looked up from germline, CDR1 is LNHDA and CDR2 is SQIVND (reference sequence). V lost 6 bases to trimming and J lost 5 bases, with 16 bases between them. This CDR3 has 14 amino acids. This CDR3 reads CASSILGVGTEAFF. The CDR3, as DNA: TGTGCCAGTAGCATATTAGGGGTGGGTACTGAAGCTTTCTTT.

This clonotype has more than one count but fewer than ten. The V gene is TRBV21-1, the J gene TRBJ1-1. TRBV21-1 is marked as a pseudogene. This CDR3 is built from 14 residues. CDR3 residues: CASSKVERATEAFF. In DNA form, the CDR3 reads TGTGCCAGCAGCAAAGTTGAGAGGGCCACTGAAGCTTTCTTT.

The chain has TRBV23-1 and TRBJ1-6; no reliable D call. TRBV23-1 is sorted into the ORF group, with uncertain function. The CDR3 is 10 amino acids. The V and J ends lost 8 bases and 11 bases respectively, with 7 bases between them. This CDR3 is CASHLTPLHF. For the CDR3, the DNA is TGCGCCAGCCATCTGACACCCCTCCACTTT.

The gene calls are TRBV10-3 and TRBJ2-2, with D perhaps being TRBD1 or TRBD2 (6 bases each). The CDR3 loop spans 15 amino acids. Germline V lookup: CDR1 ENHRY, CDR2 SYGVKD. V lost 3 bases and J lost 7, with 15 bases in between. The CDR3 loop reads CAISDSGARVGELFF. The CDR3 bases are TGTGCCATCAGTGATTCGGGGGCGAGGGTCGGGGAGCTGTTTTTT.

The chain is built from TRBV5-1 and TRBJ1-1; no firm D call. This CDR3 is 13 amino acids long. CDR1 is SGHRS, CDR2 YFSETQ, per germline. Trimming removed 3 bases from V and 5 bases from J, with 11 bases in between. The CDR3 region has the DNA TGCGCCAGCAGCTCCCGGGGTACGACTGAAGCTTTCTTT. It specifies CASSSRGTTEAFF.

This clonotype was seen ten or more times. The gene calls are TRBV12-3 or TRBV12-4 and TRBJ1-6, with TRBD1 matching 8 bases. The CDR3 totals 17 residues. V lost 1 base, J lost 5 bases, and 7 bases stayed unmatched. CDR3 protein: CASSLVGRGLNNSPLHF. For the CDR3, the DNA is TGTGCCAGCAGTTTAGTGGGCAGGGGGCTGAATAATTCACCCCTCCACTTT.

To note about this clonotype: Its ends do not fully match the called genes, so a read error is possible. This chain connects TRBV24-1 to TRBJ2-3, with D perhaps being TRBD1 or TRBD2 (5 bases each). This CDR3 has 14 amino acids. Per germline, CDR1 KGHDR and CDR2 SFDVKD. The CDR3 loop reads CATSDRGSADAQYF. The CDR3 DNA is TGTGCCACCAGTGATCGGGGCTCGGCAGATGCGCAGTATTTT.

CDR3 protein: CASRGHTGTGELFF. The CDR3 coding sequence is TGTGCCAGCAGAGGCCATACGGGCACCGGGGAGCTGTTTTTT. The rearrangement joins TRBV7-9 to TRBJ2-2; D uncertain. CDR1 and CDR2 from the germline V gene are SEHNR and FQNEAQ (reference sequence). The CDR3 spans 14 residues. Trimming took off 6 bases at V and 4 bases at J, with 12 bases between the two ends.

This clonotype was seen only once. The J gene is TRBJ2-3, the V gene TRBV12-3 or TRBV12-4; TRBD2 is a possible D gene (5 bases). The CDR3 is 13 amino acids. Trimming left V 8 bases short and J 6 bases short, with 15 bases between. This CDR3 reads CASGLRESDTQYF. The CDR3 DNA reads TGTGCCAGCGGGTTAAGGGAGTCCGATACGCAGTATTTT.

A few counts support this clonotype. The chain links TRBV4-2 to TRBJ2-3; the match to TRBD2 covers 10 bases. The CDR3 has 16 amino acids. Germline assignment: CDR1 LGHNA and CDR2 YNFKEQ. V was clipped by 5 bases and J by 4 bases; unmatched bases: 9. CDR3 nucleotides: TGTGCCAGCAGCGTCCGAGCGGGGGGGCGGGCAGATACGCAGTATTTT. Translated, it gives CASSVRAGGRADTQYF.

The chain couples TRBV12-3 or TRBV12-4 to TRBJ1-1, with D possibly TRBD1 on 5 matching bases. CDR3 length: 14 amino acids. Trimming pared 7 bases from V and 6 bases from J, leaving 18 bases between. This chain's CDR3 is CASTTGAALSEAFF. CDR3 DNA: TGTGCCAGCACCACCGGGGCTGCCCTCTCTGAAGCTTTCTTT.

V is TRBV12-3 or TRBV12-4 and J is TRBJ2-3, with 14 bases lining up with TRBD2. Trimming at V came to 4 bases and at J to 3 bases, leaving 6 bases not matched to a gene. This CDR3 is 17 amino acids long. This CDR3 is CASSSRTSGGKTDTQYF. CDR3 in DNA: TGTGCCAGCAGTTCCCGGACTAGCGGGGGGAAGACAGATACGCAGTATTTT.

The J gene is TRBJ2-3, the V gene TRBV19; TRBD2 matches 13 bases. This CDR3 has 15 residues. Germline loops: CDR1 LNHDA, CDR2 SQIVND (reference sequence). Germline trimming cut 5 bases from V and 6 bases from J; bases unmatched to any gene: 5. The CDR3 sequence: CASSFRTSGGDTQYF. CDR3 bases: TGTGCCAGTAGTTTTAGGACTAGCGGGGGCGATACGCAGTATTTT.

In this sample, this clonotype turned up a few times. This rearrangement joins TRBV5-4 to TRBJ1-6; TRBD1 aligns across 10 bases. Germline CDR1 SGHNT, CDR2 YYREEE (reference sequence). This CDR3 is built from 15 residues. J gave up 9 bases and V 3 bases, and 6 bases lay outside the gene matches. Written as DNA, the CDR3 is TGTGCCAGCAGCTCGGGACAGGGGACTGGTTCACCCCTCCACTTT. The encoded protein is CASSSGQGTGSPLHF.

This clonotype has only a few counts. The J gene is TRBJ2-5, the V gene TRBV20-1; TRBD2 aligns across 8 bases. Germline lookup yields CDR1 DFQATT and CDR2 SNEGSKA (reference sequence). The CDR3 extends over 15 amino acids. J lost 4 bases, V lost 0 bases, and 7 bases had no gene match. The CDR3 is CSARDRGGGPETQYF. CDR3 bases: TGCAGTGCTAGAGATCGGGGGGGTGGACCAGAGACCCAGTACTTC.

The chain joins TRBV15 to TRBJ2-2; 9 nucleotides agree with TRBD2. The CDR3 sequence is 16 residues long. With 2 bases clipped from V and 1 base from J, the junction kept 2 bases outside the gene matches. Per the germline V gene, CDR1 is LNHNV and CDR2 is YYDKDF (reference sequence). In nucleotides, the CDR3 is TGTGCCACCAGCAGACTAGCGGGGAGGAACACCGGGGAGCTGTTTTTT. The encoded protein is CATSRLAGRNTGELFF.

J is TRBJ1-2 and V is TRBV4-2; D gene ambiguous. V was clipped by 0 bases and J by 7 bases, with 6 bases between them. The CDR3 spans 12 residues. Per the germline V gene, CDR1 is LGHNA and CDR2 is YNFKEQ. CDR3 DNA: TGTGCCAGCAGCCAAGATCCCGGTGGCTACACCTTC. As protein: CASSQDPGGYTF.

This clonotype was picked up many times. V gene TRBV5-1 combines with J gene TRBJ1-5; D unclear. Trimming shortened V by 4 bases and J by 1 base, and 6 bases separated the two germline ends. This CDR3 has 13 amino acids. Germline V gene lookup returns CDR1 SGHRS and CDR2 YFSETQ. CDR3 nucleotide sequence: TGCGCCAGCAGCGTGGCGAGCAATCAGCCCCAGCATTTT. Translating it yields CASSVASNQPQHF. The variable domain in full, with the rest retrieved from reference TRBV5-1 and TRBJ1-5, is KAGVTQTPRYLIKTRGQQVTLSCSPISGHRSVSWYQQTPGQGLQFLFEYFSETQRNKGNFPGRFSGRQFSNSRSEMNVSTLELGDSALYLCASSVASNQPQHFGDGTRLSIL.

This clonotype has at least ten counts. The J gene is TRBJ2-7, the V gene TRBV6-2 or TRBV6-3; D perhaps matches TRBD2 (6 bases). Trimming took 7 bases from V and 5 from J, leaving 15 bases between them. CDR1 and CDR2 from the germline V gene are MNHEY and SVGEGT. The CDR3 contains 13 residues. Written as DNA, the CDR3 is TGTGCCAGCATGTGGGCGGCGGGGAACGAGCAGTACTTC. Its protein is CASMWAAGNEQYF.

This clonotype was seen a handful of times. The CDR3 nucleotides read TGCGCCAGCAGCCAAGGGCCAGCGGGGTCCCCAGATACGCAGTATTTT. This gives the protein CASSQGPAGSPDTQYF. The rearrangement links TRBV4-1 to TRBJ2-3; 7 bases fit TRBD2. CDR1 is MGHRA and CDR2 is YSYEKL in the germline V gene. The CDR3 covers 16 residues. V lost 1 base, J lost 4 bases, and 8 bases stayed unmatched.

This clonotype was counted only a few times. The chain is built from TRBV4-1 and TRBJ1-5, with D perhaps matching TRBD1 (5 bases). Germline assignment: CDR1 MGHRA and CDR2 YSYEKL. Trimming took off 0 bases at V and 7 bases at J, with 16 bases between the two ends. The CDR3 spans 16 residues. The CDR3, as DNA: TGCGCCAGCAGCCAAGATCCGTCTCTTTGGGGGCAGCCCCAGCATTTT. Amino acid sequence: CASSQDPSLWGQPQHF.

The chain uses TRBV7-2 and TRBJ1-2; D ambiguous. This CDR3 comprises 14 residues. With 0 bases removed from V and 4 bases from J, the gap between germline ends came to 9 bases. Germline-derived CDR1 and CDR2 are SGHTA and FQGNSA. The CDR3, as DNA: TGTGCCAGCAGCTTAGCCGTCTCGCCCTATGGCTACACCTTC. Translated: CASSLAVSPYGYTF.

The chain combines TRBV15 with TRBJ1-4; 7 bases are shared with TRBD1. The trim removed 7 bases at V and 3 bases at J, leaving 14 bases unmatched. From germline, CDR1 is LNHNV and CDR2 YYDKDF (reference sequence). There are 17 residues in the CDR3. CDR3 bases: TGTGCCACCAAAGATAACAGGGGTCTCGAAGCTAATGAAAAACTGTTTTTT. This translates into CATKDNRGLEANEKLFF.

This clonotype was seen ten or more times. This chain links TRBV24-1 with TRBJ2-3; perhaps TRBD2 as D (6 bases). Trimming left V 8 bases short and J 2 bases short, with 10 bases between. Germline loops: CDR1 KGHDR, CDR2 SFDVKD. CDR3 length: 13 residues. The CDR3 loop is CATTGVATDTQYF. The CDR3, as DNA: TGTGCCACCACGGGGGTCGCCACAGATACGCAGTATTTT.

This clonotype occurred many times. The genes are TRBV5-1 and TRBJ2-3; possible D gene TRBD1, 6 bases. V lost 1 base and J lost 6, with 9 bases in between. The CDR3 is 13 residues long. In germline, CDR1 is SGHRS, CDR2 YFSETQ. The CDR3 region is CASSLHRVDTQYF. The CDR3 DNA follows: TGCGCCAGCAGCTTGCACAGGGTGGATACGCAGTATTTT.

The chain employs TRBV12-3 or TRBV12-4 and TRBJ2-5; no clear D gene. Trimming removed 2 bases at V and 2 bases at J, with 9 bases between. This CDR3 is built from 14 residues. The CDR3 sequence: CASSLLSRQETQYF. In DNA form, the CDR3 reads TGTGCCAGCAGTTTACTTTCCAGACAAGAGACCCAGTACTTC.

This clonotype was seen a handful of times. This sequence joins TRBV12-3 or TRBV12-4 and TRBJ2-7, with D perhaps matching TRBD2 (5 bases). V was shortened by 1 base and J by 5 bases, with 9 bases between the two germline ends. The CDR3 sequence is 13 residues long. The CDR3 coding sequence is TGTGCCAGCAGTTTAGATAGCGACGACGAGCAGTACTTC. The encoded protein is CASSLDSDDEQYF.